The clone carrying this TCR beta chain was counted at least ten times. Its antigen is currently unknown. The data originate from a study of T cell repertoires in cytomegalovirus infection. Overall study: Public TCR beta signature analysis indicated the presence of both CMV infection and matching HLA type. General study points: There were HLA-C-restricted CMV-specific TCR beta clonotypes dominating the ex vivo response. The cumulative frequency of public TCR beta families identified carriers of CMV plus the relevant HLA.

TCRdb used MiXCR to reprocess the reads, holding one entry per CDR3 protein. The sample has about 230,000 distinct CDR3 sequences, approximately 7% seen once; the top ten hold roughly 6%. The germline V gene encodes CDR1 SGHRS and CDR2 YFSETQ. This CDR3 has 13 residues. Trimming pared 4 bases from V and 9 bases from J, leaving 11 bases between. The rearrangement links TRBV5-1 to TRBJ1-6, with D tentatively TRBD1 (6 bases). The source material was PBMCs. This clonotype originated in a human donor in good health (CMV status not recorded). Some clones in this sample may be carry-over from other donors' samples. In DNA, the CDR3 is TGCGCCAGCAGCCCCGGAGGGGGTTCACCCCTCCACTTT. Translated, it gives CASSPGGGSPLHF. The entire variable domain, with the rest obtained from reference TRBV5-1 and TRBJ1-6, is as follows: KAGVTQTPRYLIKTRGQQVTLSCSPISGHRSVSWYQQTPGQGLQFLFEYFSETQRNKGNFPGRFSGRQFSNSRSEMNVSTLELGDSALYLCASSPGGGSPLHFGNGTRLTVT.